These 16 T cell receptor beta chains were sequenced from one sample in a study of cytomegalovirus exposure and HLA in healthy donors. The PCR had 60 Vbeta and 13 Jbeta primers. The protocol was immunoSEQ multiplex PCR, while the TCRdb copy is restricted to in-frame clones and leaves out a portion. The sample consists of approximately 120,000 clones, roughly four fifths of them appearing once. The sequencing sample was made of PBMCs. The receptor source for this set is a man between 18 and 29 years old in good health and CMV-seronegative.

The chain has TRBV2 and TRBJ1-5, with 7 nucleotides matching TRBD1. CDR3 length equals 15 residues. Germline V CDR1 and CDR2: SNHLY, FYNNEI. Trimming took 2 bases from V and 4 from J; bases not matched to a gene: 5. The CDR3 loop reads CASSERGQFNQPQHF. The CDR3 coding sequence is TGTGCCAGCAGTGAAAGGGGGCAGTTTAATCAGCCCCAGCATTTT.

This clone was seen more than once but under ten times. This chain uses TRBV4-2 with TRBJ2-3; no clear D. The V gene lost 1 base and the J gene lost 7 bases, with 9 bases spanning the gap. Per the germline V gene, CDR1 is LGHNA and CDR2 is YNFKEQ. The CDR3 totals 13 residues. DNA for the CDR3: TGTGCCAGCAGCCAAGGCAGGTTTAATACGCAGTATTTT. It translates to CASSQGRFNTQYF.

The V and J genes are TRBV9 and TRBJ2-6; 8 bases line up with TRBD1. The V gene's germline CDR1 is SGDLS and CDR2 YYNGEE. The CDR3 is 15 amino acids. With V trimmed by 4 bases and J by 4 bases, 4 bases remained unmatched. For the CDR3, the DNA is TGTGCCAGCAGCTCCAGGGGGCACGGGGCCAACGTCCTGACTTTC. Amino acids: CASSSRGHGANVLTF.

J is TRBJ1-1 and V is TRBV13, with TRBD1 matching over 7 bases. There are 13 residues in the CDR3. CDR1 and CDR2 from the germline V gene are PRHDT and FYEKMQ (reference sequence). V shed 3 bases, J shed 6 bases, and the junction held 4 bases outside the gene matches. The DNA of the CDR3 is TGTGCCAGCAGCTTCGACAGGGAGTCTGAAGCTTTCTTT. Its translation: CASSFDRESEAFF.

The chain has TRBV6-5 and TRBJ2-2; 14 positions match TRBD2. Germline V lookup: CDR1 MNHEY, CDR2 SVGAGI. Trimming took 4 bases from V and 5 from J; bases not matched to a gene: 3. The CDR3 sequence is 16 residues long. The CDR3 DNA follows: TGTGCCAGCAGTTCGTGGACTAGCGGGGGGACCGGGGAGCTGTTTTTT. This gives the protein CASSSWTSGGTGELFF.

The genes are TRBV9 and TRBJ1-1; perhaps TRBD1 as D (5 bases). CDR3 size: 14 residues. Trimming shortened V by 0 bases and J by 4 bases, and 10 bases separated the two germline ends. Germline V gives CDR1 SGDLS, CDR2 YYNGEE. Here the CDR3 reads CASSVAGNPTEAFF. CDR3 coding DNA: TGTGCCAGCAGCGTAGCAGGGAACCCCACTGAAGCTTTCTTT.

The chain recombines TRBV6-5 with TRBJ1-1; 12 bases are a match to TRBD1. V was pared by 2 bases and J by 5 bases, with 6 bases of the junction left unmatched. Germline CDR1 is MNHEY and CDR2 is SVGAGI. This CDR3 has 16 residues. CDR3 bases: TGTGCCAGCAGTTACGGGACAGGGGGCCGTCAAACTGAAGCTTTCTTT. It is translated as CASSYGTGGRQTEAFF.

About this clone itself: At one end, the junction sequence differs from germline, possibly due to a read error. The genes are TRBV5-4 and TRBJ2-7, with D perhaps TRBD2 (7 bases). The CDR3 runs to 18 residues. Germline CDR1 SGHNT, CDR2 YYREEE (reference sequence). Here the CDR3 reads CASSQDHHGGLYFYEQYF. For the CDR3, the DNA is TGCGCCAGCAGCCAAGATCATCACGGGGGGCTCTACTTCTACGAGCAGTACTTC. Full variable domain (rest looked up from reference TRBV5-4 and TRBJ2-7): ETGVTQSPTHLIKTRGQQVTLRCSSQSGHNTVSWYQQALGQGPQFIFQYYREEENGRGNFPPRFSGLQFPNYSSELNVNALELDDSALYLCASSQDHHGGLYFYEQYFGPGTRLTVT.

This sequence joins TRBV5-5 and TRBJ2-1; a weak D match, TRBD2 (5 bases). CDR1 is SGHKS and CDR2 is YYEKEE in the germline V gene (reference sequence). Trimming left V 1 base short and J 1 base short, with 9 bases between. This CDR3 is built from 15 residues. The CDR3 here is CASSLQAGSYNEQFF. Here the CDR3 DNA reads TGTGCCAGCAGCTTGCAGGCGGGTTCCTACAATGAGCAGTTCTTC.

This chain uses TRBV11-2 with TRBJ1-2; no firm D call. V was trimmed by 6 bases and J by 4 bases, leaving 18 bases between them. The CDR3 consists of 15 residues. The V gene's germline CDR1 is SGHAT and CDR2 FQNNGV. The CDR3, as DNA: TGTGCCAGCAGTAACCATTTTGGAGGTAGCTATGGCTACACCTTC. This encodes CASSNHFGGSYGYTF.

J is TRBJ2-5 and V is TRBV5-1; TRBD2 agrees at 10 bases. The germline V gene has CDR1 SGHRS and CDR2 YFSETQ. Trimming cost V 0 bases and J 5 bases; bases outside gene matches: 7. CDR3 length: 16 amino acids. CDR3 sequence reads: CASSLATSGGAETQYF. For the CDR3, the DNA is TGCGCCAGCAGCTTGGCGACCAGCGGGGGGGCCGAGACCCAGTACTTC.

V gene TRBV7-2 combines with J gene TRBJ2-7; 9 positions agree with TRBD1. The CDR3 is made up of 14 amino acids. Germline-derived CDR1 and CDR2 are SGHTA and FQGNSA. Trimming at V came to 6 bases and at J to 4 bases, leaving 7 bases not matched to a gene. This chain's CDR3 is CASSPGTGSYEQYF. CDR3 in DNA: TGTGCCAGCAGTCCCGGGACAGGGAGTTACGAGCAGTACTTC.

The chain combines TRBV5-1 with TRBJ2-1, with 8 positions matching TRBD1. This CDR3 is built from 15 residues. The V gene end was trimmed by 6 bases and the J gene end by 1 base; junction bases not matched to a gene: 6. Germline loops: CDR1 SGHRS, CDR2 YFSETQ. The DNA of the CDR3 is TGCGCCAGCACATGGACAGGGATTTCCTACAATGAGCAGTTCTTC. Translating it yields CASTWTGISYNEQFF.

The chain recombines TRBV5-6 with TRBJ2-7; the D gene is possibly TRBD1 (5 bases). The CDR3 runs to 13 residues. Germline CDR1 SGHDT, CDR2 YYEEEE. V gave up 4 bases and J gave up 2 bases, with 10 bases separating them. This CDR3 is CASSIARAYEQYF. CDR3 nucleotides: TGTGCCAGCAGCATAGCCAGGGCCTACGAGCAGTACTTC.

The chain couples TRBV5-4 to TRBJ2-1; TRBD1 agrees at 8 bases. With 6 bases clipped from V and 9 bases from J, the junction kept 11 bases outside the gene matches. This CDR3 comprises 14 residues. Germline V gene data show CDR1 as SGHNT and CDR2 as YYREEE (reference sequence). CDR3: CASNYGQGEGEQFF. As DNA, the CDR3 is TGTGCCAGCAACTACGGACAGGGTGAGGGTGAGCAGTTCTTC.

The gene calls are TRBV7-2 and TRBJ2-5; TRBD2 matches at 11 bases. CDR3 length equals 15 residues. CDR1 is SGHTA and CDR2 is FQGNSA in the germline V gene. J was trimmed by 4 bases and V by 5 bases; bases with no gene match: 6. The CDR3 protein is CASSLLAGGLETQYF. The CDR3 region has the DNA TGTGCCAGCAGCCTCTTAGCGGGGGGGCTAGAGACCCAGTACTTC.